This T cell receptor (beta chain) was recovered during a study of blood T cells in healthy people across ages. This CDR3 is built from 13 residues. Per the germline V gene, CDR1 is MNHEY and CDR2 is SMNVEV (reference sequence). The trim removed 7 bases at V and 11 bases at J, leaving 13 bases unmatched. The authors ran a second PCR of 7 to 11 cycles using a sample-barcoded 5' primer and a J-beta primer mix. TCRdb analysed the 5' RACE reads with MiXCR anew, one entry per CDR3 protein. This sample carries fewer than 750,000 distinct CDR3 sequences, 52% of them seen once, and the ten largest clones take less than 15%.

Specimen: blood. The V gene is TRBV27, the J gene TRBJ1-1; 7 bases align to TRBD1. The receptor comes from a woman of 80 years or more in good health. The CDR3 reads CASKGADRRGAFF. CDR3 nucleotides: TGTGCCAGCAAGGGGGCGGACAGGAGAGGGGCTTTCTTT.